Each of the 9 T cell receptor beta chains below was sequenced from the same sample in a study of T cell repertoires in cytomegalovirus infection (dated by TCRdb to between 2017 and 2020). The treatment or condition label, read with the paper, signifies: in vitro stimulation with specific CMV peptide epitopes to enrich CMV-specific T cells. Sequencing used an Illumina HiSeq 1500. TCRdb reanalyzed the raw reads on its own, using fastp at Q25 for trimming and MiXCR for clone calling, and kept in-frame beta chains. Rows with a matching CDR3 protein are joined into one entry that keeps the most common DNA and genes. The sample includes about 920,000 distinct CDR3 sequences, with 25% to 40% observed a single time. Roughly an eighth of the sample goes to the ten largest clones. These receptors are not linked to any known antigen. Sequencing used cultured CD8+ T cells from PBMCs, obtained from culture after CMV antigen stimulation. The receptor source for this set is a human donor in good health (CMV status not recorded). Some clones in this sample may be carry-over from other donors' samples.

The chain is built from TRBV7-8 and TRBJ1-1; possibly TRBD1 for D (5 bases). V shed 5 bases and J shed 5 bases, with 18 bases lying between them. Germline values: CDR1 SGHVS, CDR2 FQNEAQ. The CDR3 is 15 residues long. The CDR3 region is CASSGGRGADTEAFF. CDR3 sequence (DNA): TGTGCCAGCAGCGGCGGGAGGGGCGCAGATACTGAAGCTTTCTTT.

The rearrangement uses TRBV2 and TRBJ2-7; D is ambiguous. This CDR3 is built from 12 residues. The V gene lost 4 bases and the J gene lost 4 bases, with 8 bases spanning the gap. Germline CDR1 reads SNHLY; CDR2 reads FYNNEI. The CDR3 loop reads CASSGSGYEQYF. As DNA, the CDR3 is TGTGCCAGCAGTGGGTCCGGTTACGAGCAGTACTTC.

There are a few counts of this clonotype. The chain recombines TRBV6-6 with TRBJ2-7; D uncertain. The germline V gene encodes CDR1 MNHNY and CDR2 SVGAGI (reference sequence). The CDR3 loop spans 15 amino acids. V lost 1 base and J lost 5, with 15 bases in between. The CDR3 coding sequence is TGTGCCAGCAGTTACTACAAAAGGGCCTCAGACGAGCAGTACGTC. Translated: CASSYYKRASDEQYV.

This clonotype was detected ten times or more. The rearrangement uses TRBV2 and TRBJ2-1, with 10 bases lining up with TRBD2. V was clipped by 4 bases and J by 7 bases; unmatched bases: 4. CDR1 and CDR2 from the germline V gene are SNHLY and FYNNEI. This CDR3 region has 14 residues. CDR3 DNA: TGTGCCAGCAGTGTGAGCGGGGGGGCAAATGAGCAGTTCTTC. Its translation is CASSVSGGANEQFF. The whole variable domain, filled in from reference TRBV2 and TRBJ2-1, reads EPEVTQTPSHQVTQMGQEVILRCVPISNHLYFYWYRQILGQKVEFLVSFYNNEISEKSEIFDDQFSVERPDGSNFTLKIRSTKLEDSAMYFCASSVSGGANEQFFGPGTRLTVL.

In this sample, this clonotype turned up a few times. The chain couples TRBV27 to TRBJ2-3; 8 bases align to TRBD2. Germline CDR1 MNHEY, CDR2 SMNVEV (reference sequence). CDR3 length equals 14 residues. Losses at the gene ends were 6 bases for V and 4 bases for J; bases not matched to a gene: 6. The CDR3 region has the DNA TGTGCCAGCAGGTCCGGGGGGGGGCCAGATACGCAGTATTTT. Amino acids: CASRSGGGPDTQYF.

Ten or more counts support this clonotype. This rearrangement joins TRBV27 to TRBJ1-5; no clear D gene. There are 11 residues in the CDR3. Germline V gene lookup returns CDR1 MNHEY and CDR2 SMNVEV (reference sequence). V lost 10 bases, J lost 4 bases, and 8 bases lay in between. Here the CDR3 reads CATGPNQPQHF. The CDR3 bases are TGTGCCACAGGACCAAATCAGCCCCAGCATTTT.

The chain recombines TRBV19 with TRBJ1-1; D remains ambiguous. The germline V gene has CDR1 LNHDA and CDR2 SQIVND (reference sequence). The ends were cut back, 3 bases at V and 2 bases at J, with 7 bases in the middle. The CDR3 covers 13 residues. The chain's CDR3 is CASSMGRNTEAFF. As DNA, the CDR3 is TGTGCCAGTAGTATGGGCAGAAACACTGAAGCTTTCTTT. Variable domain in full (rest from reference TRBV19 and TRBJ1-1): DGGITQSPKYLFRKEGQNVTLSCEQNLNHDAMYWYRQDPGQGLRLIYYSQIVNDFQKGDIAEGYSVSREKKESFPLTVTSAQKNPTAFYLCASSMGRNTEAFFGQGTRLTVV.

The chain's CDR3 is CASSFVTGDVAYGYTF. The CDR3 region has the DNA TGTGCCAGCAGCTTCGTCACAGGGGATGTGGCGTATGGCTACACCTTC. The gene calls are TRBV7-9 and TRBJ1-2; TRBD1 aligns across 7 bases. This CDR3 has 16 residues. Trimming removed 3 bases from V and 5 bases from J; junction bases left unmatched: 12. The V gene's germline CDR1 is SEHNR and CDR2 FQNEAQ (reference sequence).

This clonotype showed up many times. The chain has TRBV7-6 and TRBJ2-5, with 10 bases aligning to TRBD2. The CDR3 covers 19 residues. V lost 2 bases and J lost 5; bases outside the gene matches: 17. The germline CDR1 and CDR2 sequences are SGHVS and FNYEAQ. CDR3 sequence reads: CASSLIAAPEAGGLETQYF. In DNA, the CDR3 is TGTGCCAGCAGCTTAATCGCGGCCCCCGAAGCGGGGGGGCTGGAGACCCAGTACTTC.